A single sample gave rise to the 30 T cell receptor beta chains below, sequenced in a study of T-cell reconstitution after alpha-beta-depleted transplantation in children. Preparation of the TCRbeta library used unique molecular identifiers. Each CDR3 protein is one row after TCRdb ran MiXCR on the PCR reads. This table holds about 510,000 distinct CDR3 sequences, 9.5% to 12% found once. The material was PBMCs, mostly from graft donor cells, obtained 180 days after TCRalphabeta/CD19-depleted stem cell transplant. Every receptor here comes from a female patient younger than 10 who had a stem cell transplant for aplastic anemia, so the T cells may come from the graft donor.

The CDR3 loop reads CASSLGVDEQYV. In nucleotides, the CDR3 is TGTGCCAGCAGCTTAGGGGTGGACGAGCAGTACGTC. The chain uses TRBV7-2 and TRBJ2-7; D gene uncertain. Germline V lookup: CDR1 SGHTA, CDR2 FQGNSA. CDR3 size: 12 residues. V was shortened by 1 base and J by 5 bases, with 6 bases between the two germline ends.

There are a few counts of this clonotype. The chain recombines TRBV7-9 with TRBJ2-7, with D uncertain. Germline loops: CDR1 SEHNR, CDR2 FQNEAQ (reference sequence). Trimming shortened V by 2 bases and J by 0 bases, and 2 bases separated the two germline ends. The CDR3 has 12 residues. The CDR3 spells CASSLYSYEQYV. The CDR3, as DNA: TGTGCCAGCAGCTTATACTCCTACGAGCAGTACGTC.

The CDR3 region has the DNA TGTGCCAGCGTCGATAGCGGGTGGTACCAAGAGACCCAGTACTTC. This codes for CASVDSGWYQETQYF. V usage is TRBV2 and J usage is TRBJ2-5, with 7 nucleotides matching TRBD2. The CDR3 runs to 15 residues. Trimming cost V 8 bases and J 0 bases; bases outside gene matches: 9. Germline values: CDR1 SNHLY, CDR2 FYNNEI. The full variable domain, with the rest looked up from reference TRBV2 and TRBJ2-5, is EPEVTQTPSHQVTQMGQEVILRCVPISNHLYFYWYRQILGQKVEFLVSFYNNEISEKSEIFDDQFSVERPDGSNFTLKIRSTKLEDSAMYFCASVDSGWYQETQYFGPGTRLLVL.

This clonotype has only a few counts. Here the CDR3 DNA reads TGTGCCAGCATCCCGGGGACAGGAGGCACCGGGGAGCTGTTTTTT. It translates to CASIPGTGGTGELFF. The chain recombines TRBV28 with TRBJ2-2; 8 bases line up with TRBD1. The CDR3 runs to 15 residues. The J segment lost 4 bases and the V segment lost 7 bases, leaving 8 bases of the junction unmatched. The V gene's germline CDR1 is MDHEN and CDR2 SYDVKM. Drawing the rest from reference TRBV28 and TRBJ2-2, the complete variable domain is DVKVTQSSRYLVKRTGEKVFLECVQDMDHENMFWYRQDPGLGLRLIYFSYDVKMKEKGDIPEGYSVSREKKERFSLILESASTNQTSMYLCASIPGTGGTGELFFGEGSRLTVL.

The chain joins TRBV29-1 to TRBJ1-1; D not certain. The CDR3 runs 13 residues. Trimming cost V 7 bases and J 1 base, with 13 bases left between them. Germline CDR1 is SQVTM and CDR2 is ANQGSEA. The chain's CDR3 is CSAMDGWNTEAFF. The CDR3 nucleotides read TGCAGCGCGATGGACGGTTGGAACACTGAAGCTTTCTTT.

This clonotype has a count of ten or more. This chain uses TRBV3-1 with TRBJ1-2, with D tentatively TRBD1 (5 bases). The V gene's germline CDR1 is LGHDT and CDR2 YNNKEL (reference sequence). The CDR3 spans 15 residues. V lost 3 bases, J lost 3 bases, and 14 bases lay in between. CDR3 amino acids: CASSQRRGSDYGYTF. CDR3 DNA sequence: TGTGCCAGCAGCCAGCGAAGGGGATCAGACTATGGCTACACCTTC.

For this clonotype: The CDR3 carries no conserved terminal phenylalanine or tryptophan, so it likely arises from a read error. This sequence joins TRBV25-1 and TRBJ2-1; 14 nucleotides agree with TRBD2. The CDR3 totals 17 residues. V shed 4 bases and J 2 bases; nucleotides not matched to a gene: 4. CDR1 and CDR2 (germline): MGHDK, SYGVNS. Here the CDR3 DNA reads TGTGCCAGCAGTGGGGGGACTAGCGGGGGTACCTACAATGAGCAGTTCTTG. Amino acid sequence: CASSGGTSGGTYNEQFL.

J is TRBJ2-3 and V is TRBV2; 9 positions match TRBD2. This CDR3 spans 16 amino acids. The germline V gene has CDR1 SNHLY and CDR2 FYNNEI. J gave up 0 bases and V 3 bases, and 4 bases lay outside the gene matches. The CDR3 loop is CASSDASGKSTDTQYF. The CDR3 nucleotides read TGTGCCAGCAGTGATGCTAGCGGGAAAAGCACAGATACGCAGTATTTT.

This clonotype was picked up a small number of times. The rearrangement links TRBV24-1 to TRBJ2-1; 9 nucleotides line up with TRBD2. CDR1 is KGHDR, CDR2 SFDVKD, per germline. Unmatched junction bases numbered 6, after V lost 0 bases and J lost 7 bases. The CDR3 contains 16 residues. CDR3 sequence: CATSDLNWLAGNEQFF. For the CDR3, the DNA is TGTGCCACCAGTGATTTGAATTGGCTAGCGGGAAATGAGCAGTTCTTC.

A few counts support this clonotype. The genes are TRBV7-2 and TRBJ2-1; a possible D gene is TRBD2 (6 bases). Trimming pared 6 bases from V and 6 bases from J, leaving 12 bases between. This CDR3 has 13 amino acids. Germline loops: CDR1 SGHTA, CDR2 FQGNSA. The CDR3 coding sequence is TGTGCCAGCAGGCAGCGGGCTCTCAATGAGCAGTTCTTC. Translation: CASRQRALNEQFF. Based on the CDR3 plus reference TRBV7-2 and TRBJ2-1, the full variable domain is GAGVSQSPSNKVTEKGKDVELRCDPISGHTALYWYRQSLGQGLEFLIYFQGNSAPDKSGLPSDRFSAERTGGSVSTLTIQRTQQEDSAVYLCASRQRALNEQFFGPGTRLTVL.

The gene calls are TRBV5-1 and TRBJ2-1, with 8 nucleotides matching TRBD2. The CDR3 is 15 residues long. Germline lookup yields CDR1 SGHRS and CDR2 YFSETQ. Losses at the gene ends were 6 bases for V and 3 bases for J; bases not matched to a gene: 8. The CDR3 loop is CASTLVAGSYNEQFF. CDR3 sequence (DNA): TGCGCCAGCACCCTGGTAGCGGGAAGCTACAATGAGCAGTTCTTC.

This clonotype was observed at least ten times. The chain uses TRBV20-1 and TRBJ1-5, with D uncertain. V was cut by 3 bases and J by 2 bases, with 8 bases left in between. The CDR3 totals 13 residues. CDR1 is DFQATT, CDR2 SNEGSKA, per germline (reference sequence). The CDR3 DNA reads TGCAGTGCTAGTTCGACGGGCAATCAGCCCCAGCATTTT. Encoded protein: CSASSTGNQPQHF.

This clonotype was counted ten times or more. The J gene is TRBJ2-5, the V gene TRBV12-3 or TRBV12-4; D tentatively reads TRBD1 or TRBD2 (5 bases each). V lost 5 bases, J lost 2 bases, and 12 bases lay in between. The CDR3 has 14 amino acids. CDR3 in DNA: TGTGCCAGCAGTCCCCTTGAGGGGCAAGAGACCCAGTACTTC. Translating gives CASSPLEGQETQYF.

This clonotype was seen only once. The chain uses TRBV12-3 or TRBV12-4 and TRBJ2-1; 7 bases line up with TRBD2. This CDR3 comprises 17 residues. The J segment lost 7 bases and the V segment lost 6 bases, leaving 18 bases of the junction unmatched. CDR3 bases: TGTGCCAGCAGGGCGCCCCCTGGGGCGGGAGAGTCGAATGAGCAGTTCTTC. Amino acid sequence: CASRAPPGAGESNEQFF.

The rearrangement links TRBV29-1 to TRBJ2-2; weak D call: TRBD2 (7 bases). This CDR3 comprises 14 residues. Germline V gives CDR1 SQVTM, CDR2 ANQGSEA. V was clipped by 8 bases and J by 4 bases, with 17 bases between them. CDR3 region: CSSLRGGRTGELFF. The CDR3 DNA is TGCAGCAGCCTTAGGGGGGGCCGCACCGGGGAGCTGTTTTTT.

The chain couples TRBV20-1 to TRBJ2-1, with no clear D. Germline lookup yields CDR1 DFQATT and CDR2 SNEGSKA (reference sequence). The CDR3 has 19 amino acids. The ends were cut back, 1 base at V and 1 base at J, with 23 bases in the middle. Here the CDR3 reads CSARAPPSLRPKSYNEQFF. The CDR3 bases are TGCAGTGCTAGAGCCCCGCCTTCCTTAAGACCCAAATCCTACAATGAGCAGTTCTTC.

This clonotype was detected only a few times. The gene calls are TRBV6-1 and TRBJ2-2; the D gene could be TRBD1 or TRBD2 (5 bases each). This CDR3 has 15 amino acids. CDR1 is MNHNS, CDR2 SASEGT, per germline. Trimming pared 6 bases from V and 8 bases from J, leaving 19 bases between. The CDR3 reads CASRRGASDGGELFF. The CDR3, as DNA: TGTGCCAGCAGGAGGGGCGCCTCGGACGGAGGGGAGCTGTTTTTT.

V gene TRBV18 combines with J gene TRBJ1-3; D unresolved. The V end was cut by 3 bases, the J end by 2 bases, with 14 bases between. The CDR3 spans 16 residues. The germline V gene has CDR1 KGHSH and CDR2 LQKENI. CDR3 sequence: CASSPLTGRAGNTIYF. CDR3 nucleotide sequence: TGTGCCAGCTCACCGCTAACCGGAAGGGCTGGAAACACCATATATTTT.

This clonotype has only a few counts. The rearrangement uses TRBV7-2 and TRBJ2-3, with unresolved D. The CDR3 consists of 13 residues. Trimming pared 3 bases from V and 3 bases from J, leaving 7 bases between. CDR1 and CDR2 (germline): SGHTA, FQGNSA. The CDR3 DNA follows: TGTGCCAGCAGCTTCATCCTAACAGATACGCAGTATTTT. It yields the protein CASSFILTDTQYF.

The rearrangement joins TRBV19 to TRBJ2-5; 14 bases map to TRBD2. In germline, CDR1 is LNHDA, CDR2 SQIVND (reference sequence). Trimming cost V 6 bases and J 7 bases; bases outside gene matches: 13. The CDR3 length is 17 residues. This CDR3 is CASSLPLGLAGVRTQYF. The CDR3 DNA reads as TGTGCCAGTAGCCTACCCTTGGGACTAGCGGGGGTAAGGACCCAGTACTTC.

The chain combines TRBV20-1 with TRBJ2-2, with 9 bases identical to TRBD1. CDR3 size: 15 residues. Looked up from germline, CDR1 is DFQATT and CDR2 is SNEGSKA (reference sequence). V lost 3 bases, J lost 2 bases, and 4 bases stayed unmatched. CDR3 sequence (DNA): TGCAGTGCTAGGCCGGGACAGGGCAACACCGGGGAGCTGTTTTTT. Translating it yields CSARPGQGNTGELFF.

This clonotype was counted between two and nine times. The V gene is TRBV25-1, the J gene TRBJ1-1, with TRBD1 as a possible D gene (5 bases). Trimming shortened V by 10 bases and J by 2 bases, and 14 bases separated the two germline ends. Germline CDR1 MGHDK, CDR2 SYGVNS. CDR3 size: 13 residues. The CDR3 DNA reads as TGTGCCACCTCGGGAGGGGCCAACACTGAAGCTTTCTTT. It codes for CATSGGANTEAFF.

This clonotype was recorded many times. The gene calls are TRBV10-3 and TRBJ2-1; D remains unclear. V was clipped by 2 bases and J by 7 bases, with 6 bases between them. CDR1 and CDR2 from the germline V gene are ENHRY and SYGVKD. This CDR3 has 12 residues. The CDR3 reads CAISESGNEQFF. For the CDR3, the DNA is TGTGCCATCAGTGAGAGTGGAAATGAGCAGTTCTTC.

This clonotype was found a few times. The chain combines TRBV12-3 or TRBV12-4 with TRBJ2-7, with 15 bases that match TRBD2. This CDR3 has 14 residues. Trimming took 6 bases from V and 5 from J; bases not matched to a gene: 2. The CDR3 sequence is CASRGLAGGNEQYF. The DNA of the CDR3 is TGTGCCAGCAGGGGACTAGCGGGAGGTAACGAGCAGTACTTC.

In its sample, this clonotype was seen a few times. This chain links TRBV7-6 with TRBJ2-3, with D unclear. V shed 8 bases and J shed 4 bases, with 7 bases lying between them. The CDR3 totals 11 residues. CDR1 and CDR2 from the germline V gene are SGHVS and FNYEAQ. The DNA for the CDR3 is TGTGCCAGCGGTTCGGCAGATACGCAGTATTTT. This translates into CASGSADTQYF. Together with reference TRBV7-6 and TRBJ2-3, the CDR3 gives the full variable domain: GAGVSQSPRYKVTKRGQDVALRCDPISGHVSLYWYRQALGQGPEFLTYFNYEAQQDKSGLPNDRFSAERPEGSISTLTIQRTEQRDSAMYRCASGSADTQYFGPGTRLTVL.

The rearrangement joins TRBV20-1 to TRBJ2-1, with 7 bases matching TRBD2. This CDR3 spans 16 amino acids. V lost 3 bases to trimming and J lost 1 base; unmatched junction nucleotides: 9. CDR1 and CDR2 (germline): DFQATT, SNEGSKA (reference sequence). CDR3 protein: CSARRAGSGSYNEQFF. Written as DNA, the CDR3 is TGCAGTGCTAGGAGAGCGGGGAGCGGATCCTACAATGAGCAGTTCTTC.

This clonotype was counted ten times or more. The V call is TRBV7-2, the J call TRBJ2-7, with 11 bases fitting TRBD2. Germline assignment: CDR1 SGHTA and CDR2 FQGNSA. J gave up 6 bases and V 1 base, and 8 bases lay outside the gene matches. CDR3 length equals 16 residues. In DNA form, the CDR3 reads TGTGCCAGCAGCTTAGGTGTAGCGGGAGGGCAAACCGAGCAGTACGTC. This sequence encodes CASSLGVAGGQTEQYV.

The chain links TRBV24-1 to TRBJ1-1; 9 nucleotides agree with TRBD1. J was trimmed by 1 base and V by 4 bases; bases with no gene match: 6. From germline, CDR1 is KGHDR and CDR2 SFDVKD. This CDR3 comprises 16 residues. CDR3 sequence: CATSDRPGQGNTEAFF. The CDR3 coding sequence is TGTGCCACCAGTGACCGTCCGGGACAGGGGAACACTGAAGCTTTCTTT.

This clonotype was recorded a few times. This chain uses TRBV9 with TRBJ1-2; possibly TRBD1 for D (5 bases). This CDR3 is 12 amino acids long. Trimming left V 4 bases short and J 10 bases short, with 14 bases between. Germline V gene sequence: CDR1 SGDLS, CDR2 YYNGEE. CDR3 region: CASSPGGALYTF. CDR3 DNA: TGTGCCAGCAGCCCCGGGGGAGCCCTCTACACCTTC.

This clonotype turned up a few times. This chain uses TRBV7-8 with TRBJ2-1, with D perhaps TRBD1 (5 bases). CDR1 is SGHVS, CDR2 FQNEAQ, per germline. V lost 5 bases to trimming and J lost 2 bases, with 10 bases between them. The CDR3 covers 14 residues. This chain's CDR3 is CASSIDSTYNEQFF. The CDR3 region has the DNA TGTGCCAGCAGCATAGACAGCACCTACAATGAGCAGTTCTTC.